This T cell receptor beta chain was identified during a study of control samples from healthy donors and cancer patients. The CDR3 covers 15 residues. V shed 1 base and J shed 7 bases, with 15 bases lying between them. Germline lookup yields CDR1 SGHDT and CDR2 YYEEEE. Here immunoSEQ multiplex PCR was the method, and the copy in TCRdb shows in-frame clones only, minus some. The data show 30,000 to 40,000 clones, about 94% seen once. This clone appeared a single time. This receptor was taken from a man between 35 and 55 years old with colorectal cancer. This sequence joins TRBV5-6 and TRBJ1-5; TRBD1 might be the D (5 bases). Sequences were obtained from PBMCs. As DNA, the CDR3 is TGTGCCAGCAGCTTGAAGGGCGGGGGACCGCAGCCCCAGCATTTT. Its translation is CASSLKGGGPQPQHF.